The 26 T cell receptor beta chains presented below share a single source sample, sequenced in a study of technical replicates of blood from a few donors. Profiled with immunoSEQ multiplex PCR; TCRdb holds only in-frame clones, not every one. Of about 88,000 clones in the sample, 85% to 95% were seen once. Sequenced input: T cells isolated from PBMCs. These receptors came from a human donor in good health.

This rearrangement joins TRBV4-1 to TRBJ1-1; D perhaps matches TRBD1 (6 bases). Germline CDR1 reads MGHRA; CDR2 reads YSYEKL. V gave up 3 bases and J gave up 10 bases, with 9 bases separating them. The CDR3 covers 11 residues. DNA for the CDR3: TGCGCCAGCAGCCACAGGGGTTTAGCTTTCTTT. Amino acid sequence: CASSHRGLAFF.

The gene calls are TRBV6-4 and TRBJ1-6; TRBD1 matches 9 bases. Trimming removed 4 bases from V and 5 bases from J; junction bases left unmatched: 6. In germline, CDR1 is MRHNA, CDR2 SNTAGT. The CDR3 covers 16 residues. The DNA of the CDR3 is TGTGCCAGCAGTGCTTATGGGACAGGGAATAATTCACCCCTCCACTTT. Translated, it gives CASSAYGTGNNSPLHF.

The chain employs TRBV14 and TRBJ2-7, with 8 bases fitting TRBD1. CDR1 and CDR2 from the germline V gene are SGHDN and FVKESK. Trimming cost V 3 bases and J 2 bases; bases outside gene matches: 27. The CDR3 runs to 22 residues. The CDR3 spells CASSQSRQGLLPPQSAAYEQYF. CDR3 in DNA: TGTGCCAGCAGCCAGAGTCGACAGGGGCTTTTACCACCACAGTCAGCAGCCTACGAGCAGTACTTC.

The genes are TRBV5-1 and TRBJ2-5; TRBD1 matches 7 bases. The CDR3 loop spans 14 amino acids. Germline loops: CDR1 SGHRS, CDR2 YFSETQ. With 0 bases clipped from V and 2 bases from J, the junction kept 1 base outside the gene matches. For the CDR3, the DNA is TGCGCCAGCAGCTTGGAGGGGGCTCAAGAGACCCAGTACTTC. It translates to CASSLEGAQETQYF.

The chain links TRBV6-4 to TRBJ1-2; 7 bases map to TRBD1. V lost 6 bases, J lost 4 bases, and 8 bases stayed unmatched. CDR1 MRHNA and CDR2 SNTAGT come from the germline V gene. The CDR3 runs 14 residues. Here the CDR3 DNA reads TGTGCCAGCAGCGCCGGGACAGCCTCCTATGGCTACACCTTC. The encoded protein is CASSAGTASYGYTF.

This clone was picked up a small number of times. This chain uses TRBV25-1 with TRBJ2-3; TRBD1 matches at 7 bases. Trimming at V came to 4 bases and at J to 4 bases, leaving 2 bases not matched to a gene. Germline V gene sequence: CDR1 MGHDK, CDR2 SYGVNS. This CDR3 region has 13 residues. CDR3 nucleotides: TGTGCCAGCAGTGGAACAGGGGCAGATACGCAGTATTTT. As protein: CASSGTGADTQYF.

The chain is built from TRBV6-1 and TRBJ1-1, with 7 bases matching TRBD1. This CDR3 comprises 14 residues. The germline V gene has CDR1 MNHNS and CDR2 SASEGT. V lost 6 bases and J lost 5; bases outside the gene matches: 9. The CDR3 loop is CASSPTGTGTEAFF. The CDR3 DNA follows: TGTGCCAGCAGCCCGACAGGGACGGGAACTGAAGCTTTCTTT.

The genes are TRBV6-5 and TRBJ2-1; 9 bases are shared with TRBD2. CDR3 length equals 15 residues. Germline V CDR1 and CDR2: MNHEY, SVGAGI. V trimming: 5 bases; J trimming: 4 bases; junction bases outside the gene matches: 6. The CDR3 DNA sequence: TGTGCCAGCAGTGCCCTAGCGGGGACTTACAATGAGCAGTTCTTC. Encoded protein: CASSALAGTYNEQFF.

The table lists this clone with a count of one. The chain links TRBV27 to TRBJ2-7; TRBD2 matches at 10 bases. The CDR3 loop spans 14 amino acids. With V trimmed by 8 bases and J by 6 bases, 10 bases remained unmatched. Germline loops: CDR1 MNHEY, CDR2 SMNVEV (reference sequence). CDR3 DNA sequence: TGTGCCAGCCGACAAGGGACTAGCGTCCGCGAGCAGTACTTC. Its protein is CASRQGTSVREQYF.

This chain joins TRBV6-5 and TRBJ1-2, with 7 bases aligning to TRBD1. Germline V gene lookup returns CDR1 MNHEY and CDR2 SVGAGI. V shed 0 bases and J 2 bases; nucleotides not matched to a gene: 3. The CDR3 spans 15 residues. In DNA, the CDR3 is TGTGCCAGCAGTTACTCAGGACAGGCAAACTATGGCTACACCTTC. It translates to CASSYSGQANYGYTF.

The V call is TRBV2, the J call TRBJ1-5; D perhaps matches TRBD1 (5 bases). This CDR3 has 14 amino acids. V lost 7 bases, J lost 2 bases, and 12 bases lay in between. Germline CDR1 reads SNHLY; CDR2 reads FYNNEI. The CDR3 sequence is CASMGRLGNQPQHF. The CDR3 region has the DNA TGTGCCAGCATGGGGCGATTGGGCAATCAGCCCCAGCATTTT. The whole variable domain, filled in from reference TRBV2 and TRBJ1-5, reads EPEVTQTPSHQVTQMGQEVILRCVPISNHLYFYWYRQILGQKVEFLVSFYNNEISEKSEIFDDQFSVERPDGSNFTLKIRSTKLEDSAMYFCASMGRLGNQPQHFGDGTRLSIL.

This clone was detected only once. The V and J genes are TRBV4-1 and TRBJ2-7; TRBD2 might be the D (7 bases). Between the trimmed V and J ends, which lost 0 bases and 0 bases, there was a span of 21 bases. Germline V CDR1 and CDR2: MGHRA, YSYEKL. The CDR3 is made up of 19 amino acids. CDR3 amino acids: CASSQDNPGGRISSYEQYF. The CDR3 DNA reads TGCGCCAGCAGCCAAGATAACCCGGGGGGCAGGATTAGCTCCTACGAGCAGTACTTC.

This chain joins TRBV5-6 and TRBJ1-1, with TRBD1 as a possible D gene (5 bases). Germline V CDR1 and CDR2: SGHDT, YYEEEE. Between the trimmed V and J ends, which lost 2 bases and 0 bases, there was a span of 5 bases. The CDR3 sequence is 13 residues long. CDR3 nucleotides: TGTGCCAGCAGCTTAGGGGTGAACACTGAAGCTTTCTTT. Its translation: CASSLGVNTEAFF. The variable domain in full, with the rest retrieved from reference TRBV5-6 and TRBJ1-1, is DAGVTQSPTHLIKTRGQQVTLRCSPKSGHDTVSWYQQALGQGPQFIFQYYEEEERQRGNFPDRFSGHQFPNYSSELNVNALLLGDSALYLCASSLGVNTEAFFGQGTRLTVV.

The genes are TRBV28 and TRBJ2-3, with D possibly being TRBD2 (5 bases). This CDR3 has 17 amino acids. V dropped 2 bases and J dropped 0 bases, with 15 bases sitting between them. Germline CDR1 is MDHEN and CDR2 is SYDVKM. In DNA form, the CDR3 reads TGTGCCAGCAGTTTAGGGAGCCTTATAGCTAGCACAGATACGCAGTATTTT. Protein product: CASSLGSLIASTDTQYF.

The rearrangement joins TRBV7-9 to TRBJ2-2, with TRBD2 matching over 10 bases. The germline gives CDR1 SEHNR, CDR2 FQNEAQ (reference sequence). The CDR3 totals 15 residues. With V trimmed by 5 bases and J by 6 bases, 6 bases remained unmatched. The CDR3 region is CASSHSGRQAGELFF. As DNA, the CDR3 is TGTGCCAGCAGCCATAGCGGGAGGCAGGCCGGGGAGCTGTTTTTT.

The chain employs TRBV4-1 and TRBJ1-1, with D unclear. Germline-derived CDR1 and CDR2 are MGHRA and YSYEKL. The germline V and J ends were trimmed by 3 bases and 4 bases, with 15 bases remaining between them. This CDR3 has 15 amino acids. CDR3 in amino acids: CASSHPAGLITEAFF. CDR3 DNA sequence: TGCGCCAGCAGCCACCCTGCAGGTTTAATCACTGAAGCTTTCTTT.

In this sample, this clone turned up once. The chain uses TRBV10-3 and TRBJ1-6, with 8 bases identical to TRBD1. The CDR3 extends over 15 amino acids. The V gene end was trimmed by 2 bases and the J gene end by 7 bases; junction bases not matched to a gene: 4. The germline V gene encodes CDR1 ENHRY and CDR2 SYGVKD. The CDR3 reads CAISEPDRANSPLHF. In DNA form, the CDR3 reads TGTGCCATCAGTGAGCCGGACAGGGCGAATTCACCCCTCCACTTT.

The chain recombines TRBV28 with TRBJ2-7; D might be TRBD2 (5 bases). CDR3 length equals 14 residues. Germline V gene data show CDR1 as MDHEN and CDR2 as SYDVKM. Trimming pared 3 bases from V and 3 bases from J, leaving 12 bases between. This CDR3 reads CASSLRVSYYEQYF. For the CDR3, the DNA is TGTGCCAGCAGTTTGAGGGTCTCATACTACGAGCAGTACTTC.

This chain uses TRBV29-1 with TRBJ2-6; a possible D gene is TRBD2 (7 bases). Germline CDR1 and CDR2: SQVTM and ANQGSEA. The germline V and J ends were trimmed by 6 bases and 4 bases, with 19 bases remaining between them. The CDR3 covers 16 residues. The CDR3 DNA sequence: TGCAGCGTGTACGTAGGGGGGGTGACAGGGGCCAACGTCCTGACTTTC. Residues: CSVYVGGVTGANVLTF.

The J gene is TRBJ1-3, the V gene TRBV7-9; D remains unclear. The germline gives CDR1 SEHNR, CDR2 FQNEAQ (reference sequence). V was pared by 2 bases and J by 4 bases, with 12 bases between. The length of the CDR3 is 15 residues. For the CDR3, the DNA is TGTGCCAGCAGCTTAAGATGGGCCGACGGAAACACCATATATTTT. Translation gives CASSLRWADGNTIYF.

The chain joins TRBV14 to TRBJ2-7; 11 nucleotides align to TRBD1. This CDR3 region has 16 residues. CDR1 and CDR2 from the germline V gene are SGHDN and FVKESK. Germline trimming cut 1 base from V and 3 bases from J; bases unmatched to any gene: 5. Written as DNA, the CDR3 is TGTGCCAGCAGCCAAGTATGGGACAGGGGGAACTACGAGCAGTACTTC. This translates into CASSQVWDRGNYEQYF.

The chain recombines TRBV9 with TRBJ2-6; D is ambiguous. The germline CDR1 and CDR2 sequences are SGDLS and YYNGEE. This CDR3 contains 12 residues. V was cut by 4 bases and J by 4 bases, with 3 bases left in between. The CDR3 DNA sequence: TGTGCCAGCAGCTCAGGGGCCAACGTCCTGACTTTC. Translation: CASSSGANVLTF.

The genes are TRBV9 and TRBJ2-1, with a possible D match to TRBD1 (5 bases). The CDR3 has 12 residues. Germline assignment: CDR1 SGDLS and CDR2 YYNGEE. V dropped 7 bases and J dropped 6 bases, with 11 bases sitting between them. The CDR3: CASSQGLNEQFF. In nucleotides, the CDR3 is TGTGCCAGCTCTCAGGGCCTCAATGAGCAGTTCTTC.

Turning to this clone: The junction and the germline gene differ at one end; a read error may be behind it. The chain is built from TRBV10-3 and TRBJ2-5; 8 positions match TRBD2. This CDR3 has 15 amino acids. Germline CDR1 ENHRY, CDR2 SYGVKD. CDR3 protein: CAISGGLAGQQTQYF. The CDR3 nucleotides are TGTGCCATCAGTGGCGGGCTAGCGGGCCAACAGACCCAGTACTTC.

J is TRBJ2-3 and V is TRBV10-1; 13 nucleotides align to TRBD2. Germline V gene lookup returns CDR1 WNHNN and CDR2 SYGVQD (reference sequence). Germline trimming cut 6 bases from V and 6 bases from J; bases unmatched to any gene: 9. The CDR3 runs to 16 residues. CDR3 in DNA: TGCGCCAGCAGCCGGGGACTAGCGGGAACGGGGGATACGCAGTATTTT. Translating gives CASSRGLAGTGDTQYF.

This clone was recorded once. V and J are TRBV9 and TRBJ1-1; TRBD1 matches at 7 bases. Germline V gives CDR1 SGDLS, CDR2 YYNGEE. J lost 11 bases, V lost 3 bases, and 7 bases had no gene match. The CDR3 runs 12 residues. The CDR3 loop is CASSGKGAEAFF. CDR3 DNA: TGTGCCAGCAGCGGGAAGGGGGCGGAGGCTTTCTTT.